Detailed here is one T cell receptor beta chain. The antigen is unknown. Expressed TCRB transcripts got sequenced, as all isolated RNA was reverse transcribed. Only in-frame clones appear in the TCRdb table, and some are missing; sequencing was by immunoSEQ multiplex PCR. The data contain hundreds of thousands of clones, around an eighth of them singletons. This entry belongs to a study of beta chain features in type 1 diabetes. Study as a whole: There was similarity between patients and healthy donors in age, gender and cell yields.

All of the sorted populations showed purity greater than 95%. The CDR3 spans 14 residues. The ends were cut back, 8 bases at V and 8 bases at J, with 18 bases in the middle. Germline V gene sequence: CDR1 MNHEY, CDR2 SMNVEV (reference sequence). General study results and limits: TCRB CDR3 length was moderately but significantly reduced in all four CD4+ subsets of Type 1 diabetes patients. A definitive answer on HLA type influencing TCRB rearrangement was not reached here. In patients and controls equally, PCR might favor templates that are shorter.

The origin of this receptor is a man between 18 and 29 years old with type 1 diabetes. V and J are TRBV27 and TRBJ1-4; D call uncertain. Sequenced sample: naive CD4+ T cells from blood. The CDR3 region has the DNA TGTGCCAGCCGATCGGGAGGGAAAGGGGAAAAACTGTTTTTT. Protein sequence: CASRSGGKGEKLFF.